At least ten counts were recorded for the clone carrying this T cell receptor (beta chain). Germline V CDR1 and CDR2: WNHNN, SYGVQD (reference sequence). The CDR3 length is 14 residues. V lost 5 bases, J lost 6 bases, and 2 bases stayed unmatched. Each CDR3 protein is one row after TCRdb ran MiXCR on the 5' RACE reads. The table has 110,000 to 150,000 distinct CDR3 sequences, 5% to 7.5% seen once; the top ten hold 0.55% to 0.7%. This entry is derived from a study of T cells after yellow fever vaccination. The receptor's source is a man aged 25 to 45 who received the YFV17D yellow fever vaccine. The starting material was CD4+ T cells sorted from PBMCs, obtained 10 days after the yellow fever booster vaccination. The chain employs TRBV10-1 and TRBJ2-2; the match to TRBD2 covers 11 bases. CDR3 sequence: CASSTSGSAGELFF. In DNA form, the CDR3 reads TGCGCCAGCAGTACTAGCGGGAGTGCCGGGGAGCTGTTTTTT.